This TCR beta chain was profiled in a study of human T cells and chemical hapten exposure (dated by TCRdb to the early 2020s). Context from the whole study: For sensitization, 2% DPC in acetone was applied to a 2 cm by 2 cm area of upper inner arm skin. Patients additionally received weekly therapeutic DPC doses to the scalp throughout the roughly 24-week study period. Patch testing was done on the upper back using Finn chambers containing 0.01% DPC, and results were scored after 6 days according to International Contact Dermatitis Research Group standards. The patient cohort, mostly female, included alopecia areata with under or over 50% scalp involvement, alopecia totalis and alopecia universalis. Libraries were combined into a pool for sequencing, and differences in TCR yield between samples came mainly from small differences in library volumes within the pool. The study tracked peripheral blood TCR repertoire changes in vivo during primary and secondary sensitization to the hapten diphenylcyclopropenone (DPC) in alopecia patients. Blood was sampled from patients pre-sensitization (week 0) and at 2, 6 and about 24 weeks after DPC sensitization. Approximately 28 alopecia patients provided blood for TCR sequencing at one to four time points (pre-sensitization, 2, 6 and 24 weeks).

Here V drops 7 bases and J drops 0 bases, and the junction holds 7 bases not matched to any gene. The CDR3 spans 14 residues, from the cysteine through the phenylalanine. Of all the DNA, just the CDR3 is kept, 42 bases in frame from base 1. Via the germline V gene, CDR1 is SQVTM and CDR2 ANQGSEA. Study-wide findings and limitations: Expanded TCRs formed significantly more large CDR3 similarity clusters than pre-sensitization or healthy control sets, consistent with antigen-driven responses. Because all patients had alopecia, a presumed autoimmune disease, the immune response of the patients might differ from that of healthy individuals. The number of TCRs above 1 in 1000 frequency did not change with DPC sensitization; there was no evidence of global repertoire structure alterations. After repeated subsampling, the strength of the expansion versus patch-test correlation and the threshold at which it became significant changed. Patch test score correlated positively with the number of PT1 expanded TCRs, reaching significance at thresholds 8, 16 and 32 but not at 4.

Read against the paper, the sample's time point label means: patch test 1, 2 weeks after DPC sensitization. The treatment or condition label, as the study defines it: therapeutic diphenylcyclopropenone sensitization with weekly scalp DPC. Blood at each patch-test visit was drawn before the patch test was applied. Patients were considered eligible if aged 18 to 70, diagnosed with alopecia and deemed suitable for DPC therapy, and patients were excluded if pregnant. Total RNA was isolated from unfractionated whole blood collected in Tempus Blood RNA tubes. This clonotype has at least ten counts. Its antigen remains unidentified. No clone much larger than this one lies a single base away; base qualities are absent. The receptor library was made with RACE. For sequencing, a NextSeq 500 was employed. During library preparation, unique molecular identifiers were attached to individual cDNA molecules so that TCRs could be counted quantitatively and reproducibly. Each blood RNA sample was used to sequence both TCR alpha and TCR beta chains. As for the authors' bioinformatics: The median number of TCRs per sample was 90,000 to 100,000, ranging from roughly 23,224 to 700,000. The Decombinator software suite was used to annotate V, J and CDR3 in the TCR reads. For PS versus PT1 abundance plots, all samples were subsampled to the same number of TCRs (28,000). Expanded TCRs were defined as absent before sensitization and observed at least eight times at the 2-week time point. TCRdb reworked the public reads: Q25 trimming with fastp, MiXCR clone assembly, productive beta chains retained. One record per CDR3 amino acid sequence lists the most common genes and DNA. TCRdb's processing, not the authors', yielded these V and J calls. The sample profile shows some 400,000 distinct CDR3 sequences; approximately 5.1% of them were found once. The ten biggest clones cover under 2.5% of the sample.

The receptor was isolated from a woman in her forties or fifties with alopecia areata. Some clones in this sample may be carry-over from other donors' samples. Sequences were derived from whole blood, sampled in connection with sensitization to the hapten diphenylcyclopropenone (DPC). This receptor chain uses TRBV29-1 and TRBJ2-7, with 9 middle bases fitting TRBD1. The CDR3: CSARPGQGSYEQYF. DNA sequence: TGCAGCGCGCGACCGGGACAGGGCTCCTACGAGCAGTACTTC.